This T cell receptor (beta chain) was identified during a study of CD8 T cells in ankylosing spondylitis. Study-level findings and limits: Existing reports had already noted some motif variants in reactive arthritis synovial fluid and blood. There was reportedly significant enrichment of clones that were disease-linked in matched ankylosing spondylitis synovial fluid. For ankylosing spondylitis blood, a TCR beta motif of under ten highly homologous variants appeared characteristic.

There are 12 residues in the CDR3. Trimming stripped 7 bases from V and 6 bases from J, with 12 bases between. Construction of TCR beta libraries was performed using quantitative 5'-RACE with molecular barcodes. TCRdb fed the 5' RACE reads into MiXCR, producing one record per CDR3 protein. The sample yields 350,000 to 450,000 distinct CDR3 sequences, 26% seen once. Concerning this clonotype itself: Antigen unknown.

Material for sequencing was blood, either unsorted or a sorted T cell fraction (not recorded which). The V and J genes are TRBV12-3 or TRBV12-4 and TRBJ1-1; D remains unclear. This TCR came from a male donor with ankylosing spondylitis. The CDR3 DNA is TGTGCCAGCACTCTCGCTTTCGCTGAAGCTTTCTTT. Protein: CASTLAFAEAFF.